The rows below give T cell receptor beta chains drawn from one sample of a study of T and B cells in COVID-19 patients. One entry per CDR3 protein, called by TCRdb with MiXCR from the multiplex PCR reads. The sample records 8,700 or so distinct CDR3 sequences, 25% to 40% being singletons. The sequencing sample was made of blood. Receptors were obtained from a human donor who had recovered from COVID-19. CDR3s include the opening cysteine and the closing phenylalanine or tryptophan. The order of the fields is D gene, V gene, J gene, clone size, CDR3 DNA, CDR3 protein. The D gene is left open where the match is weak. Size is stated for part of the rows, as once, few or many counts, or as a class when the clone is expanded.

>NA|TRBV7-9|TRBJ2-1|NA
TGTGCCAGCAGCTTAGAGGGACAAATCAACAATGAGCAGTTCTTC
CASSLEGQINNEQFF
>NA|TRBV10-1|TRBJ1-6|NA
TGCGCCAGCAGTGAGACCCTAACTGTGGGGACGTCACCCCTCCACTTT
CASSETLTVGTSPLHF
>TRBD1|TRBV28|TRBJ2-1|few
TGTGCCAGCAGATCTCGTAGGACAGGGGGCAGGAATGAGCAGTTCTTC
CASRSRRTGGRNEQFF
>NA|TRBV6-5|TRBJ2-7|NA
TGTGCCACCCTGGACGGCTCCTACGAGCAGTACTTC
CATLDGSYEQYF
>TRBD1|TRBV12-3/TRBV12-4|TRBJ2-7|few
TGTGCCAGCAGTTTAGGCCCCGGACAGGGGAGCTACTTC
CASSLGPGQGSYF
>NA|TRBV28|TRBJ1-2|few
TGTGCCAGCAGTTCCGTCCGGAACTATGGCTACACCTTC
CASSSVRNYGYTF
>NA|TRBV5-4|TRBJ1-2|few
TGTGCCAGCAGCTTAGACAAGGTCCACTATGGCTACACCTTC
CASSLDKVHYGYTF
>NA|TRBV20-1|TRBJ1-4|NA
TGCAGTGCTACAGGGTTAGGGCATGAAAAACTGTTTTTT
CSATGLGHEKLFF
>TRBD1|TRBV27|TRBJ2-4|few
TGTGCCATACAGGACAGGGTATCTTACATTCAGTACTTC
CAIQDRVSYIQYF
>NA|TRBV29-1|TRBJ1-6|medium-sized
TGCAGCGCATGGACCGGGGGCAATTCACCCCTCCACTTT
CSAWTGGNSPLHF
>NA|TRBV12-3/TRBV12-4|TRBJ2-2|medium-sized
TGTGCCAGCAGTCTCCAGGGGCCAGGCCGGGAGCTGTTTTTT
CASSLQGPGRELFF
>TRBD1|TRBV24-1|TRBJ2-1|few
TGTGCCACCAGTGATTCCGGCCGGGACAGGAGCTCCTACAATGAGCAGTTCTTC
CATSDSGRDRSSYNEQFF
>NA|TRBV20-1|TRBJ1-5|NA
TGCAGTGCTAGAGACCTCCAAACAGGGATCGCCCGCAATCAGCCCCAGCATTTT
CSARDLQTGIARNQPQHF
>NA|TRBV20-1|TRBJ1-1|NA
TGCAGTGCTAGAGATCCTCAAAGGGGAAATACAGCCACTGAAGCTTTCTTT
CSARDPQRGNTATEAFF
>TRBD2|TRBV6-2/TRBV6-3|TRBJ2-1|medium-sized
TGTGCCAGCAGTTATACTAGCGGGGGTTATGAGCAGTTCTTC
CASSYTSGGYEQFF
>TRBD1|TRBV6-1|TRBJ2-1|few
TGTGCCAGCAGCGCACTCCCGGGACAGGCGCGGAATGAGCAGTTCTTC
CASSALPGQARNEQFF
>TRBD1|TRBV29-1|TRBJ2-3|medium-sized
TGCAGCATTGCAGGGGGCGAAGGCACAGATACGCAGTATTTT
CSIAGGEGTDTQYF
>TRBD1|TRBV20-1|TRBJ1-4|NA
TGCAGTGCTAGTGAGGTCAGGGGGCTATCTAATGAAAAACTGTTTTTT
CSASEVRGLSNEKLFF
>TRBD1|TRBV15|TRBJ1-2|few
TGTGCCACCAGCAGAGACAGGGGACAGACCTATGGCTACACCTTC
CATSRDRGQTYGYTF
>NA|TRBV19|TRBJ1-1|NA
TGTGCCAGCCTCACTTGGGGTCGGCCGAACACTGAAGCTTTCTTT
CASLTWGRPNTEAFF
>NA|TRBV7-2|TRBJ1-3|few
TGTGCCAGCAGCCCCACCTTCGGGACACCAGGAAACACCATATATTTT
CASSPTFGTPGNTIYF
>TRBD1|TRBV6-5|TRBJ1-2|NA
TGTGCCAGCAGTTACTCTGGACAGGGGGCGAACCTCGGCTATGGCTACACCTTC
CASSYSGQGANLGYGYTF
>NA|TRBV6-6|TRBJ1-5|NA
TGTGCCAGCACCCAAAGTCGGGGGGGGAATCAGCCCCAGCATTTT
CASTQSRGGNQPQHF
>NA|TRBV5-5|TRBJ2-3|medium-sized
TGTGCCAGCAGCTTGTTGTGGGGTGGCACAGATACGCAGTATTTT
CASSLLWGGTDTQYF
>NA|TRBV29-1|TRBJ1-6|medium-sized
TGCAGCGTTGTAGAAACACCAGGGTACAATTCACCCCTCCACTTT
CSVVETPGYNSPLHF
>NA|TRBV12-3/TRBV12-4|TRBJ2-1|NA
TGTGCCAGCAGTTTAGGGGCCGATAGGTATGAGCAGTTCTTC
CASSLGADRYEQFF
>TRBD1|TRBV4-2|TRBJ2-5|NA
TGTGCCAGCAGCCAAGGGGACAGGGTGACGGAGACCCAGTACTTC
CASSQGDRVTETQYF
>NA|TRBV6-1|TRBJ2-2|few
TGTGCCAGCAGGAGAGTCGGGGAGCTGTTTTTT
CASRRVGELFF